These T cell receptor beta chains were read from a single sample in a study of regulatory T cells in long-lasting Graves disease. TCRdb used MiXCR to reprocess the multiplex PCR reads, holding one entry per CDR3 protein. The table includes about 470,000 distinct CDR3 sequences, around 20% detected once. The sequencing here drew on peripheral blood mononuclear cells (PBMCs), taken when the disease was refractory, from a patient treated with antithyroid drugs. These TCRs come from a female donor with Graves disease. The CDR3 runs from the conserved cysteine through the conserved F or W. A D gene is named only where the DNA matches it firmly. The size field is filled for only some rows; it gives once, few, many or a size class.

d_call	v_call	j_call	clone_size	cdr3_nt	cdr3_aa
-	TRBV7-6	TRBJ2-7	once	TGTGCCAGCGCCCCATCGGGGTCCAGCTCCTACGAGCAGTACTTC	CASAPSGSSSYEQYF
TRBD1	TRBV6-1	TRBJ1-5	many	TGTGCCAGCAGTGAGGGACAGAGACAGCCCCAGCATTTT	CASSEGQRQPQHF
-	TRBV28	TRBJ2-1	-	TGTGCCAGCGGGGGATCGGTCCGAGACAATGAGCAGTTCTTC	CASGGSVRDNEQFF
-	TRBV2	TRBJ2-4	many	TGTGCCAGCAGTGAACCACAGATCTGGGGCGCAGCGGAAAACATTCAGTACTTC	CASSEPQIWGAAENIQYF
-	TRBV20-1	TRBJ2-6	few	TGCAGTGCTAGTCTGGTGGGGGTGGGCTCTGGGGCCAACGTCCTGACTTTC	CSASLVGVGSGANVLTF
TRBD1	TRBV9	TRBJ2-7	-	TGTGCCAGCAGCCAAAACAGGGGTTCCGAGCAGTACTTC	CASSQNRGSEQYF
-	TRBV6-2/TRBV6-3	TRBJ1-5	few	TGTGCCAGCAGTTACGGGACAACTAGCAATCAGCCCCAGCATTTT	CASSYGTTSNQPQHF
-	TRBV11-2	TRBJ2-5	few	TGTGCCAGCAGCTTAGGGGGCCGGGGGCGAGATCTGACCCAGTACTTC	CASSLGGRGRDLTQYF
-	TRBV7-9	TRBJ1-5	-	TGTGCCAGCAGCTCGACAGACTTCAATCAGCCCCAGCATTTT	CASSSTDFNQPQHF
-	TRBV6-1	TRBJ1-2	-	TGTGCCAGCAGACAGACAGTTAACTATGGCTACACCTTC	CASRQTVNYGYTF
-	TRBV29-1	TRBJ2-7	few	TGCAGCGTTGAAGATTCCGGGACCTACGAGCAGTACTTC	CSVEDSGTYEQYF
-	TRBV7-2	TRBJ1-1	many	TGTGCCAGCACTCTAGGGGGGGCGGTTACTGAAGCTTTCTTT	CASTLGGAVTEAFF
-	TRBV11-2	TRBJ2-7	many	TGTGCCAGCAGCTTTGGGGAATGGCACTACGAGCAGTACTTC	CASSFGEWHYEQYF
-	TRBV20-1	TRBJ2-3	-	TGCAGTGCTAGGGGGGACTCCCCGGGAGCGCAGTATTTT	CSARGDSPGAQYF
-	TRBV3-1	TRBJ2-7	many	TGTGCCAGCAGCCAAGGTATCCGACGAGTCTACGAGCAGTACTTC	CASSQGIRRVYEQYF
-	TRBV9	TRBJ2-7	many	TGTGCCAGCAGCGGTACGGATACCTACGAGCAGTACTTC	CASSGTDTYEQYF
-	TRBV28	TRBJ2-7	many	TGTGCCAGCAGTTTAGGTGGAGGGCGGAGGGAGCAGTACTTC	CASSLGGGRREQYF
-	TRBV4-1	TRBJ1-1	few	TGCGCCAGCAGCCAAGTTGTGAACACTGAAGCTTTCTTT	CASSQVVNTEAFF
-	TRBV5-1	TRBJ2-2	many	TGCGCCAGCAGCTCTTTAGTGTACACCGGGGAGCTGTTTTTT	CASSSLVYTGELFF
-	TRBV7-9	TRBJ2-7	-	TGTGCCAGCACCGGAAGCGCGTCCTACGAGCAGTACTTC	CASTGSASYEQYF
-	TRBV7-9	TRBJ2-7	few	TGTGCCAGCAGTGACTCCGAATCTCCCTACGAGCAGTACTTC	CASSDSESPYEQYF
-	TRBV7-9	TRBJ2-4	few	TGTGCCAGCAGCTCCGGACCCCCACTCTTC	CASSSGPPLF
-	TRBV5-1	TRBJ1-2	many	TGCGCCAGCAGCTTGGCCGGGGAGTCGGGCTATGGCTACACCTTC	CASSLAGESGYGYTF
-	TRBV7-2	TRBJ1-2	many	TGTGCCAGCAGCGCGAGACAGGACTTATACGGCTACACCTTC	CASSARQDLYGYTF
-	TRBV28	TRBJ2-7	many	TGTGCCAGCAGTTTACCCCCTGGGGGAACCTACGAGCAGTACTTC	CASSLPPGGTYEQYF
-	TRBV9	TRBJ1-2	-	TGTGCCAGCAGCGTAGCAATTGGGCCCAACTATGGCTACACCTTC	CASSVAIGPNYGYTF
-	TRBV6-1	TRBJ1-1	many	TGTGCCAGCAGACCACTGGACAGCTTCTCTGAAGCTTTCTTT	CASRPLDSFSEAFF
-	TRBV20-1	TRBJ1-1	-	TGCAGTGGGGTTCGATACAGGGTCGCTGAAGCTTTCTTT	CSGVRYRVAEAFF
TRBD1	TRBV30	TRBJ1-5	many	TGTGCCTGGAGCGGGGACAGGGGAATAGATCAGCCCCAGCATTTT	CAWSGDRGIDQPQHF
-	TRBV6-1	TRBJ2-7	few	TGTGCCAGCAGTGGGACGGACTATTACGAGCAGTACTTC	CASSGTDYYEQYF
TRBD1	TRBV10-3	TRBJ1-5	-	TGTGCCATCAGTACCGGGACAGGGGGATTTAGCAATCAGCCCCAGCATTTT	CAISTGTGGFSNQPQHF
-	TRBV6-4	TRBJ1-2	many	TGTGCCAGCAGTGACTCGAATCGAGGGTATGGCTACACCTTC	CASSDSNRGYGYTF
TRBD1	TRBV2	TRBJ1-1	many	TGTGCCACTACACCCGACAGGGGCCGGGACACTGAAGCTTTCTTT	CATTPDRGRDTEAFF
-	TRBV12-3/TRBV12-4	TRBJ2-1	-	TGTGCCAGCACCCGGGGACGGACTGTCTCCTACAATGAGCAGTTCTTC	CASTRGRTVSYNEQFF
-	TRBV20-1	TRBJ1-1	few	TGCAGTGCCCTACGGGGAGGCACTGAAGCTTTCTTT	CSALRGGTEAFF
-	TRBV4-1	TRBJ1-4	few	TGCGCCAGCAGCTCCAGGGTTAGCGGTGAAAAACTGTTTTTT	CASSSRVSGEKLFF
-	TRBV6-5	TRBJ1-2	many	TGTGCCAGCAGTTACAGGGTCGACTATGGCTACACCTTC	CASSYRVDYGYTF
-	TRBV29-1	TRBJ2-2	few	TGCAGCGTTGACGGGCAGGGACCCGGGGAGCTGTTTTTT	CSVDGQGPGELFF
-	TRBV13	TRBJ2-2	-	TGTGCCAGCAGCTTAGGGGTTTCGGGCACCGGGGAGCTGTTTTTT	CASSLGVSGTGELFF
TRBD2	TRBV6-1	TRBJ2-2	-	TGTGCCAGCAGGGACCTAGCGGGGGCTTTTGGGGAGCTGTTTTTT	CASRDLAGAFGELFF